A single TCR beta chain is shown here with its context. TCRdb reanalysed the 5' RACE reads using MiXCR and keeps one entry per CDR3 protein. The sample carries more than 650,000 distinct CDR3 sequences, around 5.7% recorded once. This specimen belongs to a study of identical twins. The CDR3 sequence is 13 residues long. The V gene lost 6 bases and the J gene lost 4 bases, with 11 bases spanning the gap. CDR1 and CDR2 from the germline V gene are KGHDR and SFDVKD. The chain links TRBV24-1 to TRBJ1-1, with a tentative D call TRBD1 (5 bases). The clonotype was recovered from a man aged 18-30 years in good health. The sample was naive T cells sorted from blood. The CDR3, as DNA: TGTGCCACCAGTTTAACGGGGGGCACTGAAGCTTTCTTT. Translation: CATSLTGGTEAFF.